A single T cell receptor beta chain is shown here with its context. Its antigen is not yet known. The input lacks base qualities; no much larger clone sits a single base away. For sequencing of the TCRbeta CDR3 region, genomic DNA was extracted from the sorted cells. The immunoSEQ Assay was used to sequence the TCRbeta CDR3 regions. Here the immuneACCESS table is served through TCRdb, limited to in-frame sequences with V and J called. Missing clones are a known gap in these copies; in checked studies unresolved V genes cover under half, and the rest lacks a known reason. Present in this sample are about 96,000 clones, about four fifths of which were seen just once. The ten largest account for under 7% of the sample. Patients with autoimmune disease history or receiving systemic immunosuppression were excluded from the trial. In every dose cohort, peripheral blood was drawn for TCR sequencing at baseline, cycle 4 day 1, and cycle 7 day 1. Samples were obtained from an open-label, multicenter, first-in-human phase I dose-escalation trial of ivuxolimab. The trial enrolled adults with locally advanced or metastatic head and neck squamous cell, hepatocellular, melanoma or renal cell carcinoma. CD4+ and CD8+ T cells were sorted separately from peripheral blood before TCR sequencing.

These data are taken from a study of OX40 agonist ivuxolimab in advanced cancers. General notes on the study: The costimulatory receptor OX40 (CD134) was targeted by ivuxolimab, a fully human IgG2 agonistic monoclonal antibody. Among the approximately 54 dose-escalation patients, around 20 had hepatocellular carcinoma, approximately 15 melanoma, 9 renal cell carcinoma and 9 head and neck cancer. Peripheral TCRbeta sequencing was intended to test whether TCR sequence diversity was altered and clonal T-cell expansion was caused by ivuxolimab. The dose-escalation cohort was about 87% male with a mean age of roughly 62 years, ranging from about 20 to 85. The paper reports the monotherapy dose-escalation portion (N of about 47 patients) of the phase I ivuxolimab trial. Partial responses occurred in three dose-escalation patients, of whom one had hepatocellular carcinoma and two had cutaneous melanoma. Patients were allowed to have had prior anti-PD-1, anti-PD-L1 or anti-CTLA-4 therapy, and around two fifths of the dose-escalation patients had been treated with checkpoint inhibitors. Intravenous ivuxolimab was administered to patients every 2 weeks at six dose levels: 0.01, 0.1, 0.3, 1.5, 3 and 10 mg/kg. General conclusions and limits of the study: In the 0.1-3.0 mg/kg groups, partial responders had among the lowest normalized peripheral clonal expansion, particularly in CD8+ T cells. At doses of 0.1 to 3.0 mg/kg, clonal expansion of both CD4+ and CD8+ blood T cells was observed from baseline to week 6. After ivuxolimab, expanded clones were on average more numerous among CD8+ T cells than among CD4+ T cells. Low levels of normalized T-cell clonal expansion were also seen in some patients who did not respond. Antigen specificity was not determined for the clonally expanded peripheral T cells.

V is cut by 3 bases and J by 2 bases, and the space between the germline ends is 26 bases. The CDR3 runs 20 amino acids, cysteine and phenylalanine included. CDR3 DNA is the only sequence kept; it has 60 bases, read in frame from the first base. The germline V gene sets CDR1 to MNHNS and CDR2 to SASEGT. The sequence derives from an adult with an advanced solid tumor such as melanoma, head and neck, liver or kidney cancer. The sequencing here drew on CD4+ or CD8+ T cells sorted from blood, taken in a trial of the OX40 agonist ivuxolimab. The rearrangement joined TRBV6-1 to TRBJ1-5; confidence is insufficient to name the D gene. The nucleotides are TGTGCCAGCAGTGACCCCCGGTCGAGGGCGGGCGCGTATGGCAATCAGCCCCAGCATTTT. The translation is CASSDPRSRAGAYGNQPQHF.